Each of the 7 T cell receptor beta chains below was sequenced from the same sample in a study of T cells in Graves' hyperthyroidism and ophthalmopathy (dated by TCRdb to about 2019). The library was made by multiplex PCR. Sequencing was carried out with an Illumina HiSeq 2000. Amplification of TCR beta CDR3 regions was carried out from RNA transcripts. For the first round of RT-PCR on the TCR CDR3, the HTBI primer set was used together with the Qiagen OneStep RT-PCR kit. TCRdb reprocessing: public reads trimmed at Q25 with fastp, clones called with MiXCR, in-frame beta chains kept. Each record represents a unique CDR3 protein, reported with the most common genes and DNA among its rows. Recorded for this sample are about 560,000 distinct CDR3 sequences; about a sixth of them occurred a single time. The top ten clonotypes cover about 17% of the sample. The sequencing sample was made of blood. The receptors were gathered from a woman aged 18-29 years with Graves' hyperthyroidism.

Comment on this clonotype: This likely comes from a read error, as the CDR3 has no conserved phenylalanine or tryptophan at its end. The CDR3 DNA reads as TGTGCCAGTAGTATAGGGGTAAGCACTGAAGCTTTCCTT. It is translated as CASSIGVSTEAFL. This chain uses TRBV19 with TRBJ1-1; no firm D call. This CDR3 has 13 amino acids. Germline V gene lookup returns CDR1 LNHDA and CDR2 SQIVND (reference sequence). The V end lost 1 base, the J end lost 4 bases, and 7 bases lay between the germline ends.

At least ten counts were recorded for this clonotype. The chain couples TRBV20-1 to TRBJ2-7, with 10 nucleotides matching TRBD2. Germline V gives CDR1 DFQATT, CDR2 SNEGSKA (reference sequence). This CDR3 spans 14 amino acids. V shed 1 base and J 2 bases; nucleotides not matched to a gene: 2. The CDR3 coding sequence is TGCAGTGCTAGAGGACTAGCGGGCGCCTACGAGCAGTACTTC. As protein: CSARGLAGAYEQYF.

This clonotype was observed many times. J is TRBJ2-1 and V is TRBV19; D might be TRBD2 (5 bases). Germline CDR1 reads LNHDA; CDR2 reads SQIVND (reference sequence). V was shortened by 4 bases and J by 5 bases, with 9 bases between the two germline ends. The CDR3 is made up of 13 amino acids. This CDR3 is CASSNRDDNEQFF. The CDR3 DNA reads as TGTGCCAGTAGTAACCGGGATGACAATGAGCAGTTCTTC.

This chain connects TRBV7-9 to TRBJ2-1, with D hard to call. From germline, CDR1 is SEHNR and CDR2 FQNEAQ (reference sequence). The CDR3 contains 14 residues. Trimming removed 5 bases from V and 7 bases from J, with 15 bases in between. For the CDR3, the DNA is TGTGCCAGCAGCCCAGACGCCGCCGAGAATGAGCAGTTCTTC. This sequence encodes CASSPDAAENEQFF.

This chain joins TRBV18 and TRBJ2-3, with D perhaps TRBD1 (5 bases). V lost 6 bases, J lost 4 bases, and 11 bases lay in between. The length of the CDR3 is 13 residues. Germline V gives CDR1 KGHSH, CDR2 LQKENI. The CDR3 protein is CASSHRMADTQYF. The CDR3 DNA follows: TGTGCCAGCTCTCACAGGATGGCAGATACGCAGTATTTT.

This clonotype was seen many times. The genes are TRBV7-3 and TRBJ2-2; 7 nucleotides line up with TRBD1. Trimming cost V 6 bases and J 2 bases; bases outside gene matches: 6. Germline V gene data show CDR1 as SGHTA and CDR2 as FQGTGA. CDR3 length equals 15 residues. CDR3 nucleotide sequence: TGTGCCAGCAGTCGCGACAGGGTCAACACCGGGGAGCTGTTTTTT. This translates into CASSRDRVNTGELFF.

This clonotype was found many times. The rearrangement uses TRBV7-9 and TRBJ2-7; D not resolved. Per the germline V gene, CDR1 is SEHNR and CDR2 is FQNEAQ (reference sequence). V lost 5 bases, J lost 2 bases, and 10 bases lay in between. The CDR3 runs to 13 residues. The CDR3 DNA is TGTGCCAGCAGCGTAGACGGAACCTACGAGCAGTACTTC. This codes for CASSVDGTYEQYF.